These 25 T cell receptor beta chains were sequenced from one sample in a study of blood T cell repertoires in COVID-19. Sequencing was performed with immunoSEQ multiplex PCR; in TCRdb, only in-frame clones are kept and a portion is missing. The sample consists of approximately 210,000 clones, about nine tenths of them appearing once. Sequenced: peripheral blood. The receptors derive from a man between 65 and 85 years old with acute or convalescent COVID-19.

This clone was counted many times. The chain employs TRBV19 and TRBJ1-4; the match to TRBD1 covers 7 bases. Germline CDR1 is LNHDA and CDR2 is SQIVND (reference sequence). The V and J ends lost 6 bases and 10 bases, in that order; junction bases with no gene match: 8. This CDR3 spans 13 amino acids. In nucleotides, the CDR3 is TGTGCCAGTAGCGCTGGACAGGCTCGAAAACTGTTTTTT. Translation gives CASSAGQARKLFF.

V gene TRBV6-6 combines with J gene TRBJ2-3, with 7 nucleotides matching TRBD2. V lost 6 bases, J lost 0 bases, and 3 bases stayed unmatched. This CDR3 spans 14 amino acids. Germline assignment: CDR1 MNHNY and CDR2 SVGAGI (reference sequence). As DNA, the CDR3 is TGTGCCAGCAGGCAAGCGGGGAGCACAGATACGCAGTATTTT. Translation gives CASRQAGSTDTQYF.

V gene TRBV7-3 combines with J gene TRBJ2-1; 11 bases map to TRBD2. V lost 4 bases and J lost 9; bases outside the gene matches: 8. CDR1 is SGHTA, CDR2 FQGTGA, per germline. This CDR3 has 15 amino acids. The CDR3 loop reads CASSSLAGGFSEQFF. The CDR3 DNA reads as TGTGCCAGCAGCTCGCTAGCGGGAGGTTTTAGTGAGCAGTTCTTC.

This clone was recorded once. The chain is built from TRBV6-6 and TRBJ1-2, with 7 bases aligning to TRBD1. Germline-derived CDR1 and CDR2 are MNHNY and SVGAGI (reference sequence). This CDR3 is 15 amino acids long. Trimming at V came to 8 bases and at J to 0 bases, leaving 9 bases not matched to a gene. The CDR3 protein is CASRDRISANYGYTF. DNA for the CDR3: TGTGCCAGCCGGGACAGAATCTCAGCTAACTATGGCTACACCTTC.

This clone was seen just once. The gene calls are TRBV24-1 and TRBJ2-1; tentative D call: TRBD2 (6 bases). The CDR3 length is 14 residues. Germline values: CDR1 KGHDR, CDR2 SFDVKD. The V end lost 4 bases, the J end lost 7 bases, and 13 bases lay between the germline ends. CDR3 loop: CATSETGTWNEQFF. The CDR3, as DNA: TGTGCCACCAGTGAGACCGGGACTTGGAATGAGCAGTTCTTC.

This clone was seen more than once but under ten times. This chain connects TRBV5-1 to TRBJ2-3; 8 nucleotides line up with TRBD1. Germline loops: CDR1 SGHRS, CDR2 YFSETQ. V gave up 8 bases and J gave up 1 base; unmatched junction bases: 3. The CDR3 extends over 13 amino acids. The CDR3 loop reads CASHRGGTDTQYF. DNA of the CDR3: TGCGCCAGTCACAGGGGGGGCACAGATACGCAGTATTTT.

The chain carries TRBV19 and TRBJ2-5; 12 positions agree with TRBD2. In germline, CDR1 is LNHDA, CDR2 SQIVND (reference sequence). Trimming took 10 bases from V and 4 from J; bases not matched to a gene: 16. CDR3 length: 17 residues. As DNA, the CDR3 is TGTGCCACCAAGCGGGCTAGCGGGGGGGGGTCGAGAGAGACCCAGTACTTC. It is translated as CATKRASGGGSRETQYF.

This chain joins TRBV2 and TRBJ2-1; TRBD2 agrees at 8 bases. The CDR3 totals 16 residues. Germline CDR1 is SNHLY and CDR2 is FYNNEI. The junction had 7 bases not matched to a gene; V was cut back by 1 base and J by 5 bases. CDR3 region: CASSEVASGLNNEQFF. CDR3 in DNA: TGTGCCAGCAGTGAAGTGGCTAGCGGGCTTAACAATGAGCAGTTCTTC.

The genes are TRBV5-6 and TRBJ2-3; unclear D gene. This CDR3 comprises 12 residues. Germline V CDR1 and CDR2: SGHDT, YYEEEE. V was trimmed by 0 bases and J by 6 bases, leaving 5 bases between them. Here the CDR3 reads CASSLGSDTQYF. CDR3 nucleotides: TGTGCCAGCAGCTTGGGAAGCGATACGCAGTATTTT.

V is TRBV27 and J is TRBJ2-7, with a tentative D call TRBD1 (6 bases). The CDR3 has 15 residues. The V end lost 6 bases, the J end lost 0 bases, and 15 bases lay between the germline ends. Germline CDR1 MNHEY, CDR2 SMNVEV (reference sequence). The CDR3 region has the DNA TGTGCCAGCAGGCGTGGTGGGGGCGACTCCTACGAGCAGTACTTC. It yields the protein CASRRGGGDSYEQYF.

This clone was seen ten or more times. V is TRBV19 and J is TRBJ1-5; D uncertain. The V gene lost 7 bases and the J gene lost 5 bases, with 9 bases spanning the gap. Germline V gives CDR1 LNHDA, CDR2 SQIVND (reference sequence). The CDR3 has 12 residues. CDR3 protein: CASNQVYQPQHF. The CDR3, as DNA: TGTGCCAGTAACCAGGTATATCAGCCCCAGCATTTT.

The V call is TRBV25-1, the J call TRBJ1-4, with 7 bases lining up with TRBD1. V shed 8 bases and J 6 bases; nucleotides not matched to a gene: 6. The CDR3 has 13 amino acids. CDR1 and CDR2 (germline): MGHDK, SYGVNS. Here the CDR3 DNA reads TGTGCCAGCTCGGGACAGAATTATGAAAAACTGTTTTTT. This gives the protein CASSGQNYEKLFF. Looking up the rest from reference TRBV25-1 and TRBJ1-4 gives the full variable domain: EADIYQTPRYLVIGTGKKITLECSQTMGHDKMYWYQQDPGMELHLIHYSYGVNSTEKGDLSSESTVSRIRTEHFPLTLESARPSHTSQYLCASSGQNYEKLFFGSGTQLSVL.

This rearrangement joins TRBV27 to TRBJ2-1; 8 nucleotides align to TRBD2. V dropped 5 bases and J dropped 1; count of bases not matched to a gene: 4. The CDR3 loop spans 15 amino acids. From germline, CDR1 is MNHEY and CDR2 SMNVEV (reference sequence). The CDR3 protein is CASSSGRGSYNEQFF. The CDR3 nucleotides are TGTGCCAGCAGTAGCGGGAGAGGTTCCTACAATGAGCAGTTCTTC.

This chain joins TRBV5-3 and TRBJ2-1; the match to TRBD2 covers 11 bases. TRBV5-3 is an ORF, with its function uncertain. This CDR3 region has 18 residues. The V and J ends lost 4 bases and 0 bases, in that order; junction bases with no gene match: 9. The CDR3 DNA is TGTGCCAGAAGCCAGAGGACTAGCGGGCTTAGCTCCTACAATGAGCAGTTCTTC. This encodes CARSQRTSGLSSYNEQFF.

The rearrangement uses TRBV6-6 and TRBJ1-3; D is undetermined. The CDR3 loop spans 13 amino acids. V lost 7 bases, J lost 0 bases, and 7 bases lay in between. Germline loops: CDR1 MNHNY, CDR2 SVGAGI (reference sequence). For the CDR3, the DNA is TGTGCCAGCAAAGAGAGCTCTGGAAACACCATATATTTT. Translated: CASKESSGNTIYF.

This sequence joins TRBV5-1 and TRBJ2-2; TRBD1 is a possible D gene (5 bases). V lost 4 bases to trimming and J lost 0 bases, with 10 bases between them. This CDR3 contains 15 residues. Germline V gives CDR1 SGHRS, CDR2 YFSETQ. The CDR3 DNA follows: TGCGCCAGCAGCAGGGGCGCCCCGAACACCGGGGAGCTGTTTTTT. It specifies CASSRGAPNTGELFF.

This chain connects TRBV7-9 to TRBJ1-1; possible D gene TRBD1, 6 bases. This CDR3 region has 15 residues. Germline CDR1 reads SEHNR; CDR2 reads FQNEAQ (reference sequence). Trimming pared 3 bases from V and 1 base from J, leaving 12 bases between. CDR3 in amino acids: CASSFRETGNTEAFF. DNA of the CDR3: TGTGCCAGCAGCTTTCGTGAGACAGGGAACACTGAAGCTTTCTTT. Full variable domain (rest looked up from reference TRBV7-9 and TRBJ1-1): DTGVSQNPRHKITKRGQNVTFRCDPISEHNRLYWYRQTLGQGPEFLTYFQNEAQLEKSRLLSDRFSAERPKGSFSTLEIQRTEQGDSAMYLCASSFRETGNTEAFFGQGTRLTVV.

The chain uses TRBV7-2 and TRBJ2-7, with 14 bases lining up with TRBD2. The CDR3 covers 17 residues. CDR1 and CDR2 (germline): SGHTA, FQGNSA. V shed 4 bases and J 3 bases; nucleotides not matched to a gene: 8. Here the CDR3 reads CASSSPIGLAGGYEQYF. DNA of the CDR3: TGTGCCAGCAGCTCCCCAATAGGACTAGCGGGAGGCTACGAGCAGTACTTC. Supplemented by reference TRBV7-2 and TRBJ2-7, the full variable domain reads GAGVSQSPSNKVTEKGKDVELRCDPISGHTALYWYRQSLGQGLEFLIYFQGNSAPDKSGLPSDRFSAERTGGSVSTLTIQRTQQEDSAVYLCASSSPIGLAGGYEQYFGPGTRLTVT.

V and J are TRBV6-5 and TRBJ1-1; weak D call: TRBD1 (5 bases). The V gene lost 2 bases and the J gene lost 0 bases, with 10 bases spanning the gap. CDR3 length equals 15 residues. Germline CDR1 is MNHEY and CDR2 is SVGAGI. The CDR3 loop reads CASSYQMTVNTEAFF. The DNA for the CDR3 is TGTGCCAGCAGTTACCAAATGACAGTGAACACTGAAGCTTTCTTT.

The genes are TRBV12-3 or TRBV12-4 and TRBJ2-5; no clear D gene. The CDR3 consists of 13 residues. Deletions cut 3 bases from V and 1 base from J, with 6 bases between. The CDR3 DNA reads as TGTGCCAGCAGTTTTAGAGTCCAAGAGACCCAGTACTTC. Translating gives CASSFRVQETQYF.

This chain uses TRBV18 with TRBJ2-6, with TRBD1 identical over 10 bases. Trimming at V came to 0 bases and at J to 4 bases, leaving 3 bases not matched to a gene. Germline V CDR1 and CDR2: KGHSH, LQKENI. This CDR3 has 17 amino acids. The CDR3 DNA sequence: TGTGCCAGCTCACCACCGGGACAGGGGTCCGGGGCCAACGTCCTGACTTTC. It specifies CASSPPGQGSGANVLTF.

This chain connects TRBV18 to TRBJ2-5, with TRBD2 identical over 8 bases. CDR1 is KGHSH and CDR2 is LQKENI in the germline V gene. The CDR3 runs to 16 residues. Trimming took 4 bases from V and 3 from J; bases not matched to a gene: 10. The CDR3, as DNA: TGTGCCAGCTCACAATACGCGGGACTAGGGGAAGAGACCCAGTACTTC. The encoded protein is CASSQYAGLGEETQYF.

The chain combines TRBV9 with TRBJ2-7, with TRBD2 matching 10 bases. With 0 bases clipped from V and 6 bases from J, the junction kept 6 bases outside the gene matches. CDR3 length equals 15 residues. Germline-derived CDR1 and CDR2 are SGDLS and YYNGEE. CDR3 nucleotide sequence: TGTGCCAGCAGCGTAGCCCCTAGCGGGAGCTCCGAGCAGTACTTC. Amino acid sequence: CASSVAPSGSSEQYF.

The chain carries TRBV6-1 and TRBJ1-2, with unresolved D. Germline V CDR1 and CDR2: MNHNS, SASEGT. This CDR3 comprises 16 residues. Trimming took off 2 bases at V and 1 base at J, with 14 bases between the two ends. The CDR3 DNA is TGTGCCAGCAGTGAAAGGTCCCAGGCCATTAACTATGGCTACACCTTC. This encodes CASSERSQAINYGYTF.

The chain links TRBV7-2 to TRBJ2-2; maybe TRBD2 (5 bases). The CDR3 has 15 residues. V lost 2 bases and J lost 2, with 9 bases in between. Germline V gene data show CDR1 as SGHTA and CDR2 as FQGNSA. CDR3 nucleotide sequence: TGTGCCAGCAGCTTATTGAGGGTCAACACCGGGGAGCTGTTTTTT. It codes for CASSLLRVNTGELFF.